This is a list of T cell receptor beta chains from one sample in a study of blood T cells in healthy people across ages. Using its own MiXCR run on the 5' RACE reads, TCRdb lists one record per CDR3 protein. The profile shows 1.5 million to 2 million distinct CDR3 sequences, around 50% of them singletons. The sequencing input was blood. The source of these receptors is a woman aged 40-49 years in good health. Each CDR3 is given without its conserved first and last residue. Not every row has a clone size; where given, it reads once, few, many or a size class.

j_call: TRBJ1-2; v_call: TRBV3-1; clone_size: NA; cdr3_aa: ASSQQRGQGSIRNGYT
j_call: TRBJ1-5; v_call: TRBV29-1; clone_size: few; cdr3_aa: SVLTGGGGQPQH
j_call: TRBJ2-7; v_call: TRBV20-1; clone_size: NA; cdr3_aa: SARGTGSEQY
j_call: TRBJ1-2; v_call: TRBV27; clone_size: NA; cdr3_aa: ASIPTPSTGGGGYT
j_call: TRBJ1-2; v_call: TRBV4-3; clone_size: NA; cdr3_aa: ASSPLGQGSYGYT
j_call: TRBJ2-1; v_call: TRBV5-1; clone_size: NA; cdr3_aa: ASSLNRDRGFNEQF
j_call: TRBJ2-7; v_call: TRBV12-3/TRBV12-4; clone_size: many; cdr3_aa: ASRLGQASYEQY
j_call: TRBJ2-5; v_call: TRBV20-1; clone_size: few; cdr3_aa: SASRTGAETQY
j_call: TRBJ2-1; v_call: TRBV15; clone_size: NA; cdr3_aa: ATSRGGTGINEQF
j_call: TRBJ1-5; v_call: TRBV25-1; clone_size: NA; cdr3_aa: ASSGGQGWGSGNQPQH
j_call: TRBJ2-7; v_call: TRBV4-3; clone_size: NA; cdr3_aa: ASSQTQRGHEQY
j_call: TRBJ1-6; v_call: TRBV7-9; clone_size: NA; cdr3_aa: ASRSDRGHDNSPLH
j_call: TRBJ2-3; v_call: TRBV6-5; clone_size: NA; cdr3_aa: ASSYSMGSLTDTQY
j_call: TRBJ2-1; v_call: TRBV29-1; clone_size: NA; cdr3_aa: SVGRAGGRKDNEQF
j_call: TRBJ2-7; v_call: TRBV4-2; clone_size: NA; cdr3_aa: ASSQGGTGRYEQY
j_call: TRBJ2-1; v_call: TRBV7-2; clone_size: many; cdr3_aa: ASSPAGGFSYNEQF
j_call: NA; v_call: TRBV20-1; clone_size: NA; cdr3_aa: SATAWDTGAYEQY
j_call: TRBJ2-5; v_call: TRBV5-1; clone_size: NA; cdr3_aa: ASSSGPFNEQY
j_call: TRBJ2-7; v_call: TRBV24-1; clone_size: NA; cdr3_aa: ATSDSHPQGWDEQY
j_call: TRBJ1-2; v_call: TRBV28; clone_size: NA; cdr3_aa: ASRQPGTAYGYT
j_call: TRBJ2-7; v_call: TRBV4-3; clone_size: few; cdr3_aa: ASSQDSVSRYEQY
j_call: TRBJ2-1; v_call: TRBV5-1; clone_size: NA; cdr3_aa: ASSVTTLAGGRSEQF
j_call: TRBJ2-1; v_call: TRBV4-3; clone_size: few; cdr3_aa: ASSQDLRVRNEQF
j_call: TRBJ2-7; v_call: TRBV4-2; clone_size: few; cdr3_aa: ASSQDLGRADYEQY
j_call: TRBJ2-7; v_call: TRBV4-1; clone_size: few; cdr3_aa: ASSQVGSVYEQY
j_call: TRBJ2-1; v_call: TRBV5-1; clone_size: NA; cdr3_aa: ASSWQVSLYEQF
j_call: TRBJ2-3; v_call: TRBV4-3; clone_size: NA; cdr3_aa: ASSQLGTSGGSDTQY
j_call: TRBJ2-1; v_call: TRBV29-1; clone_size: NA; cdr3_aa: SVVRAGGSGNEQF
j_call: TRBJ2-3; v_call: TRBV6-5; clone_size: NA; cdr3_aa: ASSYQGQGSTDTQY
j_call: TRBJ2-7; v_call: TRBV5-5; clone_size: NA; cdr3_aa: ASSQLDIITQY
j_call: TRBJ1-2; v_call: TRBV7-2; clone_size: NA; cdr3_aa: ASSLEPGASGYT
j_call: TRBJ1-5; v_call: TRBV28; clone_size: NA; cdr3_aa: ASSRNRDRGRSYNQPQH
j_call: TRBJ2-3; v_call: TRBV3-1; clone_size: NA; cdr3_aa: ASSQVTRADTQY
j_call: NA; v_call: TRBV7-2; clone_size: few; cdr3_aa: ASSPRSGDLQNIQY
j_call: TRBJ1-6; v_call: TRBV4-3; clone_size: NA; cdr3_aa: ASSQDGGRSNSPLH
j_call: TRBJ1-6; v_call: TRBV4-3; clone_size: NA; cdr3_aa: ASSRNRGGSYNSPLH
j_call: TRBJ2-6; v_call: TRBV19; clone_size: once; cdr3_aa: ASSNGRSGANVLT
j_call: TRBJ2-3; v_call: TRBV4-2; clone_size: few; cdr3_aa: ASSQAGTTYTDTQY
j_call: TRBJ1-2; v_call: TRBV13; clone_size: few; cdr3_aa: ASSSGQMIYGYT
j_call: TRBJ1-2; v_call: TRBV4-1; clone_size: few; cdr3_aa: ASSHRAGTSIRDGYT
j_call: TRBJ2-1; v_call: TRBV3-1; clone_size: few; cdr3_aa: ASSRSGVRNEQF
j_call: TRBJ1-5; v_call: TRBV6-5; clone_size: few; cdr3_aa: ASSYLVNQPQH
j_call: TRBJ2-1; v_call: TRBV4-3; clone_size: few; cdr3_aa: ASSQVLVGNNEQF
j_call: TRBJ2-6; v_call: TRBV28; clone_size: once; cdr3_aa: ASSPISGAIPFSGANVLT
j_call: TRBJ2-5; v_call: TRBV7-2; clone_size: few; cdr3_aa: ASSFSGTLGGQETQY
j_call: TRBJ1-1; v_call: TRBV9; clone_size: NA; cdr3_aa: ASSVEPQQTLNTEAF
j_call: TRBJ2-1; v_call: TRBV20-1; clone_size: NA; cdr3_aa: SAHVGGAAYYNEQF
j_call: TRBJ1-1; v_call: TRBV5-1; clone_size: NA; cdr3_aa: ASSSDGSQAF
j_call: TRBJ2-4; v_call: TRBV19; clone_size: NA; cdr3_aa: ASSPTSHDGQIQY
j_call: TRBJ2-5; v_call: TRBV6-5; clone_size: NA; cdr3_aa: ASRPGSGGTQETQY
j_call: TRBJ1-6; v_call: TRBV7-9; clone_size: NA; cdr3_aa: ASSTTGGDSPLH
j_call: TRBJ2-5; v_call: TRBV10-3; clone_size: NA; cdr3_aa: AISELWQGSYNEQY
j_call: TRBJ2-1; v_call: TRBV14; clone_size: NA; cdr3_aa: ASRRTGGSYNEQF
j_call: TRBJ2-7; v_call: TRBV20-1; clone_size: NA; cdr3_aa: STQLNLGEQY